This record concerns one T cell receptor (beta chain) sequence. Its target is not known. The data belong to a study of graft-versus-host responses after intestinal transplantation. About the study: Those transplanted obtained multivisceral, liver-intestinal, or isolated intestinal grafts. Among the recipients, all got anti-thymocyte globulin induction and then tacrolimus and steroids for roughly three years.

This CDR3 is 13 amino acids long. Germline V CDR1 and CDR2: SGHTS, YDEGEE. Trimming took off 0 bases at V and 4 bases at J, with 7 bases between the two ends. Assay: immunoSEQ multiplex PCR; the TCRdb copy retains only in-frame clones and omits some. The table records under 100,000 clones, 90% to 95% of them present only once. Study-level findings and limits: Levels of circulating GvH clones at their peak were associated with early post-transplant HvG declines.

The TCR sequence derives from a human donor who was the organ donor for an intestinal transplant. This chain links TRBV5-8 with TRBJ1-1; D uncertain. The sample in question was unstimulated CD8+ T cells sorted from spleen or lymph node cells, obtained before transplant. CDR3: CASSLDPGTEAFF. The CDR3 DNA reads as TGTGCCAGCAGCTTGGACCCCGGCACTGAAGCTTTCTTT.